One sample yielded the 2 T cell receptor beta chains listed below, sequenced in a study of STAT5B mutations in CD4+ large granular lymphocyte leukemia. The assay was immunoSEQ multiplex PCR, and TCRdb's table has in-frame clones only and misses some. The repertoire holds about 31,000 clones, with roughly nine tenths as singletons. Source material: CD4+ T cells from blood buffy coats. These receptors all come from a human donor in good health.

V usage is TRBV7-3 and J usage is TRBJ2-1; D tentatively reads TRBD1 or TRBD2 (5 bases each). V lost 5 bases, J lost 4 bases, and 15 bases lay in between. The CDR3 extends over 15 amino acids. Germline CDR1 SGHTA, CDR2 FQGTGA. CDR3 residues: CASSLSGKGYNEQFF. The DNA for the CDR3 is TGTGCCAGCAGCCTGAGCGGTAAGGGGTACAATGAGCAGTTCTTC.

In nucleotides, the CDR3 is TGTGCCAGCAGTTTTTCAGCAGGGGCTCACTCTGGGGCCAACGTCCTGACTTTC. Translated: CASSFSAGAHSGANVLTF. The chain is built from TRBV27 and TRBJ2-6; TRBD1 might be the D (6 bases). CDR3 length equals 18 residues. Looked up from germline, CDR1 is MNHEY and CDR2 is SMNVEV (reference sequence). V was shortened by 3 bases and J by 0 bases, with 15 bases between the two germline ends.